These 16 T cell receptor beta chains were sequenced from one sample in a study of blood T cells in healthy people across ages (dated by TCRdb to about 2015). The protocol used for the library was 5' RACE. A second roughly 6 to 12 cycle PCR used a sample-barcoded 5' primer and a J-beta primer mix. Using fastp trimming at Q25 and MiXCR clonotype assembly, TCRdb reanalyzed the public sequencing data and kept in-frame beta chains. Under each unique CDR3 protein, matching rows form one entry showing the most common genes and DNA. The sample table holds approximately 1,700,000 distinct CDR3 sequences, of which about 39% were seen once. Together, the top ten hold around 23% of the sample. Specimen: blood. The receptors come from a human donor in good health.

This chain links TRBV7-2 with TRBJ2-7; D call uncertain. V was clipped by 1 base and J by 9 bases, with 10 bases between them. This CDR3 is built from 12 residues. CDR1 and CDR2 from the germline V gene are SGHTA and FQGNSA. CDR3 sequence (DNA): TGTGCCAGCAGCTTAGGTAACCGAGGGCAGTACTTC. The encoded protein is CASSLGNRGQYF.

The chain recombines TRBV4-1 with TRBJ1-1; the D gene is possibly TRBD1 (6 bases). This CDR3 contains 18 residues. Germline V gene lookup returns CDR1 MGHRA and CDR2 YSYEKL. Deletions cut 4 bases from V and 3 bases from J, with 24 bases between. The CDR3 here is CASSLLLGGRVIDTEAFF. Here the CDR3 DNA reads TGCGCCAGCAGCCTGCTTTTAGGGGGTAGGGTTATCGACACTGAAGCTTTCTTT.

The V gene is TRBV6-2 or TRBV6-3, the J gene TRBJ2-4, with 7 bases identical to TRBD1. Looked up from germline, CDR1 is MNHEY and CDR2 is SVGEGT. The CDR3 has 14 amino acids. V gave up 5 bases and J gave up 4 bases; unmatched junction bases: 5. The CDR3 reads CASSTRDSKNIQYF. The CDR3 DNA reads TGTGCCAGCAGTACCCGGGACAGTAAAAACATTCAGTACTTC.

This clonotype turned up a few times. This chain uses TRBV7-9 with TRBJ2-1; D possibly matches TRBD1 or TRBD2 (5 bases each). This CDR3 is 12 amino acids long. Deletions cut 5 bases from V and 12 bases from J, with 14 bases between. Per the germline V gene, CDR1 is SEHNR and CDR2 is FQNEAQ (reference sequence). CDR3 nucleotide sequence: TGTGCCAGCAGCACGTCCCTGGGACGGCAGTTCTTC. It yields the protein CASSTSLGRQFF.

Only a few counts were recorded for this clonotype. The chain joins TRBV6-5 to TRBJ2-7, with 12 bases that match TRBD2. The CDR3 runs to 22 residues. The trim removed 2 bases at V and 0 bases at J, leaving 20 bases unmatched. The germline V gene has CDR1 MNHEY and CDR2 SVGAGI. The CDR3 protein is CASSYGLLAGGHNTGSSYEQYF. Here the CDR3 DNA reads TGTGCCAGCAGTTACGGCCTACTAGCGGGGGGCCACAATACCGGGAGCTCCTACGAGCAGTACTTC.

Only a few counts were recorded for this clonotype. A junction end diverges from the germline sequence, so it may reflect a read error. The V and J genes are TRBV5-1 and TRBJ2-2, with D possibly being TRBD2 (5 bases). Germline CDR1 SGHRS, CDR2 YFSETQ. The CDR3 has 14 amino acids. The chain's CDR3 is CASSLETSTGKLFF. The CDR3 coding sequence is TGCGCCAGCAGCTTGGAGACATCGACCGGGAAGCTGTTTTTT.

This chain links TRBV5-1 with TRBJ2-3, with 11 bases aligning to TRBD2. CDR1 is SGHRS, CDR2 YFSETQ, per germline. V was clipped by 0 bases and J by 5 bases; unmatched bases: 8. CDR3 length: 17 residues. CDR3 sequence: CASSLGLAGHGGDTQYF. The DNA for the CDR3 is TGCGCCAGCAGCTTGGGACTAGCGGGGCACGGGGGAGATACGCAGTATTTT.

The chain recombines TRBV2 with TRBJ1-2; D not certain. Germline V lookup: CDR1 SNHLY, CDR2 FYNNEI. The V and J ends lost 3 bases and 7 bases respectively, with 15 bases between them. The CDR3 loop spans 14 amino acids. Here the CDR3 DNA reads TGTGCCAGCAGTGACAAGGGCGTTCGTACTGGCTACACCTTC. Translating gives CASSDKGVRTGYTF.

This sequence joins TRBV5-1 and TRBJ2-7; TRBD1 agrees at 10 bases. The germline V gene encodes CDR1 SGHRS and CDR2 YFSETQ. V lost 3 bases and J lost 0; bases outside the gene matches: 3. CDR3 length: 15 amino acids. Here the CDR3 DNA reads TGCGCCAGCAGCTGGGGACAGGGGATCTCCTACGAGCAGTACTTC. Translating it yields CASSWGQGISYEQYF.

Remarks on this clonotype: Germline is not matched at one junction end, which may reflect a read error. The rearrangement joins TRBV4-1 to TRBJ2-1; no firm D call. This CDR3 is built from 14 residues. CDR1 and CDR2 from the germline V gene are MGHRA and YSYEKL. Here the CDR3 DNA reads TGCGCCAGCAGCCAAGTCCCTTCGAACAATAAGCAGTTCTTC. This gives the protein CASSQVPSNNKQFF.

V and J are TRBV20-1 and TRBJ1-1; a possible D gene is TRBD1 (6 bases). Germline V gene data show CDR1 as DFQATT and CDR2 as SNEGSKA (reference sequence). Trimming removed 0 bases from V and 0 bases from J, with 23 bases in between. This CDR3 region has 19 residues. The CDR3 loop is CSARDLLGTSAGLNTEAFF. Here the CDR3 DNA reads TGCAGTGCTAGAGATCTACTTGGGACATCGGCAGGACTGAACACTGAAGCTTTCTTT.

The genes are TRBV29-1 and TRBJ2-5, with 11 bases lining up with TRBD2. CDR1 SQVTM and CDR2 ANQGSEA come from the germline V gene. The CDR3 spans 13 residues. The V gene end was trimmed by 5 bases and the J gene end by 5 bases; junction bases not matched to a gene: 4. CDR3 region: CSVHSGGVETQYF. CDR3 in DNA: TGCAGCGTTCATAGCGGGGGGGTCGAGACCCAGTACTTC.

The V call is TRBV4-3, the J call TRBJ2-1, with 7 nucleotides matching TRBD2. With the DNA end fitting TRBJ2-7 better, the J assignment may be wrong. This CDR3 spans 16 amino acids. Germline CDR1 LGHNA, CDR2 YSLEER. CDR3 loop: CASSQEGAGPYNEQYF. The CDR3 DNA reads as TGCGCCAGCAGCCAAGAAGGAGCGGGGCCCTACAATGAGCAGTACTTC.

The CDR3 sequence is CSASPWLLAGAPLYQETQFF. The CDR3 DNA sequence: TGCAGTGCTAGTCCTTGGCTTCTAGCGGGGGCCCCTTTGTACCAAGAGACCCAGTTCTTC. The V call is TRBV20-1, the J call TRBJ2-5, with 10 bases lining up with TRBD2. The DNA end is more similar to TRBJ2-1, so the J call may be wrong. This CDR3 has 20 residues. Germline lookup yields CDR1 DFQATT and CDR2 SNEGSKA (reference sequence).

The rearrangement uses TRBV28 and TRBJ1-2; the D is unclear. The length of the CDR3 is 14 residues. The V gene lost 2 bases and the J gene lost 0 bases, with 7 bases spanning the gap. Germline V gene data show CDR1 as MDHEN and CDR2 as SYDVKM. CDR3 DNA: TGTGCCAGCAGTTTAATCGGAGCTAACTATGGCTACACCTTC. Protein: CASSLIGANYGYTF.

The CDR3 DNA reads as TGTGCCAGCAGCCTATTTGGGGAACTAGCGGGGGACACAGATACGCAGTATTTT. It encodes CASSLFGELAGDTDTQYF. The chain has TRBV7-8 and TRBJ2-3, with 11 bases identical to TRBD2. CDR3 length: 18 residues. Germline lookup yields CDR1 SGHVS and CDR2 FQNEAQ. Unmatched junction bases numbered 12, after V lost 5 bases and J lost 2 bases.